This TCR beta chain stems from a study of response to subunit inactivated influenza vaccine. From the RT-PCR reads, TCRdb called clonotypes with MiXCR, one entry per CDR3 protein. The table records more than 700,000 distinct CDR3 sequences, around 20% of them present only once. As for this clonotype: The antigen is not known.

The V segment lost 0 bases and the J segment 12 bases; nucleotides outside the gene matches: 5. The germline CDR1 and CDR2 sequences are SGHAT and FQNNGV. There are 13 residues in the CDR3. Broader study findings: Seasonal influenza vaccination, on each occasion, was suggested by the authors to recruit few new T cells.

The chain recombines TRBV11-2 with TRBJ2-1; 7 nucleotides align to TRBD2. This sample comprised PBMCs from blood, obtained more than 4 days after vaccination. The TCR was taken from a man in his forties or fifties who received an inactivated influenza vaccine. The CDR3 DNA is TGTGCCAGCAGCTTAGACCCAGGGAGGGCGCAGTTCTTC. The encoded protein is CASSLDPGRAQFF.